One sample yielded the 26 T cell receptor beta chains listed below, sequenced in a study of cytomegalovirus exposure and HLA in healthy donors. This PCR relied on a set of 60 Vbeta primers and 13 Jbeta primers. Method: immunoSEQ multiplex PCR; TCRdb's copy keeps in-frame clones and lacks some. The table lists about 150,000 clones, 80% of them singletons. The material sequenced was PBMCs. The receptors were sampled from a woman aged 40 to 50 in good health and CMV-seronegative.

This clone was observed once. V is TRBV7-2 and J is TRBJ2-1; TRBD1 is a possible D gene (6 bases). V was pared by 2 bases and J by 5 bases, with 13 bases between. The CDR3 has 15 residues. Per germline, CDR1 SGHTA and CDR2 FQGNSA. CDR3 DNA: TGTGCCAGCAGCTTACTGTGGACAGTAAACAATGAGCAGTTCTTC. It encodes CASSLLWTVNNEQFF.

This clone was observed a few times. The chain is built from TRBV11-2 and TRBJ1-6, with TRBD1 matching over 8 bases. The CDR3 covers 15 residues. CDR1 SGHAT and CDR2 FQNNGV come from the germline V gene. Trimming removed 4 bases from V and 11 bases from J; junction bases left unmatched: 10. In DNA form, the CDR3 reads TGTGCCAGCAGCTCATTACAGGGGGTCGGGCCACCCCTCCACTTT. Translation: CASSSLQGVGPPLHF.

The J gene is TRBJ2-1, the V gene TRBV5-1, with D unresolved. V lost 2 bases to trimming and J lost 6 bases, with 9 bases between them. This CDR3 is built from 13 residues. Germline V gene lookup returns CDR1 SGHRS and CDR2 YFSETQ. CDR3 nucleotides: TGCGCCAGCAGCTTAGCGCGACCCAATGAGCAGTTCTTC. As protein: CASSLARPNEQFF.

The chain couples TRBV7-2 to TRBJ2-2; weak D call: TRBD1 (6 bases). Trimming removed 5 bases at V and 1 base at J, with 11 bases between. Germline CDR1 SGHTA, CDR2 FQGNSA. CDR3 length: 15 residues. DNA of the CDR3: TGTGCCAGCAGCCCAGGACAGCGGAACACCGGGGAGCTGTTTTTT. Translating it yields CASSPGQRNTGELFF.

This chain uses TRBV25-1 with TRBJ2-3; TRBD1 is a possible D gene (5 bases). Trimming cost V 5 bases and J 2 bases, with 11 bases left between them. The CDR3 spans 14 residues. CDR1 and CDR2 from the germline V gene are MGHDK and SYGVNS. Here the CDR3 DNA reads TGTGCCAGCAGTACGTTCAGGGCCACAGATACGCAGTATTTT. This gives the protein CASSTFRATDTQYF.

V is TRBV6-1 and J is TRBJ2-7; maybe TRBD1 (5 bases). From germline, CDR1 is MNHNS and CDR2 SASEGT. The CDR3 totals 15 residues. The V and J ends lost 4 bases and 6 bases respectively, with 19 bases between them. CDR3 DNA: TGTGCCAGCAGTGTCACCAGGGCATTAGTTTCCGAGCAGTACTTC. Translated, it gives CASSVTRALVSEQYF.

The chain combines TRBV27 with TRBJ2-6, with 9 nucleotides matching TRBD2. Germline CDR1 and CDR2: MNHEY and SMNVEV (reference sequence). The CDR3 runs to 16 residues. Unmatched junction bases numbered 5, after V lost 6 bases and J lost 2 bases. The CDR3 sequence: CASRLAGVPGANVLTF. CDR3 bases: TGTGCCAGCAGGTTAGCGGGAGTTCCTGGGGCCAACGTCCTGACTTTC. Using reference TRBV27 and TRBJ2-6 for the parts outside the CDR3, the full variable domain is EAQVTQNPRYLITVTGKKLTVTCSQNMNHEYMSWYRQDPGLGLRQIYYSMNVEVTDKGDVPEGYKVSRKEKRNFPLILESPSPNQTSLYFCASRLAGVPGANVLTFGAGSRLTVL.

V usage is TRBV7-2 and J usage is TRBJ1-6; TRBD1 matches at 7 bases. The CDR3 has 16 residues. Unmatched junction bases numbered 10, after V lost 2 bases and J lost 9 bases. Germline V gene lookup returns CDR1 SGHTA and CDR2 FQGNSA. CDR3 region: CASSLRDSSGGSPLHF. The DNA for the CDR3 is TGTGCCAGCAGCTTAAGGGACAGTTCGGGCGGTTCACCCCTCCACTTT.

CDR3 region: CASRREGLNTGELFF. The CDR3 DNA follows: TGTGCCAGCAGGCGGGAGGGCCTGAACACCGGGGAGCTGTTTTTT. The chain is built from TRBV6-1 and TRBJ2-2, with 9 bases lining up with TRBD2. The V and J ends lost 6 bases and 1 base, in that order; junction bases with no gene match: 3. The CDR3 sequence is 15 residues long. CDR1 and CDR2 (germline): MNHNS, SASEGT.

The chain has TRBV18 and TRBJ1-1; no firm D call. CDR1 and CDR2 (germline): KGHSH, LQKENI. The CDR3 runs 14 residues. The germline V and J ends were trimmed by 6 bases and 0 bases, with 11 bases remaining between them. This chain's CDR3 is CASSPGSLNTEAFF. In nucleotides, the CDR3 is TGTGCCAGCTCTCCGGGTTCTTTGAACACTGAAGCTTTCTTT.

The chain has TRBV28 and TRBJ1-6; TRBD1 matches at 7 bases. There are 14 residues in the CDR3. Germline V CDR1 and CDR2: MDHEN, SYDVKM. Unmatched junction bases numbered 3, after V lost 5 bases and J lost 5 bases. The CDR3 reads CASSTDRNNSPLHF. CDR3 DNA sequence: TGTGCCAGCAGTACGGACAGGAATAATTCACCCCTCCACTTT.

CDR3 amino acids: CASRALGAGNYEQYF. CDR3 nucleotide sequence: TGTGCCAGCAGGGCCCTGGGGGCAGGCAACTACGAGCAGTACTTC. V and J are TRBV28 and TRBJ2-7; maybe TRBD1 (6 bases). CDR3 size: 15 residues. V gave up 6 bases and J gave up 3 bases, with 18 bases separating them. Germline lookup yields CDR1 MDHEN and CDR2 SYDVKM.

This chain links TRBV28 with TRBJ1-5, with D perhaps TRBD1 (5 bases). Germline assignment: CDR1 MDHEN and CDR2 SYDVKM. This CDR3 spans 14 amino acids. V lost 8 bases and J 7 bases, leaving 18 bases between the germline ends. DNA for the CDR3: TGTGCCAGCGGAGAAATGGGGGGGTTGCAGCCCCAGCATTTT. Translation: CASGEMGGLQPQHF.

This clone was counted a few times. The chain carries TRBV4-1 and TRBJ1-2; 8 bases are shared with TRBD1. This CDR3 contains 17 residues. J gave up 5 bases and V 0 bases, and 11 bases lay outside the gene matches. Germline V lookup: CDR1 MGHRA, CDR2 YSYEKL. CDR3 DNA: TGCGCCAGCAGCCAAGACAGAGGCGCAGGGGGCAGGTATGGCTACACCTTC. Translated, it gives CASSQDRGAGGRYGYTF.

The chain links TRBV15 to TRBJ2-5, with D maybe TRBD2 (6 bases). The CDR3 consists of 14 residues. The V end was cut by 3 bases, the J end by 0 bases, with 8 bases between. The V gene's germline CDR1 is LNHNV and CDR2 YYDKDF (reference sequence). The CDR3: CATSSGTHQETQYF. The CDR3 nucleotides are TGTGCCACCAGCAGCGGGACTCACCAAGAGACCCAGTACTTC.

The genes are TRBV7-2 and TRBJ2-7; 15 bases agree with TRBD2. Per germline, CDR1 SGHTA and CDR2 FQGNSA. J lost 6 bases, V lost 4 bases, and 4 bases had no gene match. The CDR3 extends over 15 amino acids. This chain's CDR3 is CASSWGLAGGGEQYF. As DNA, the CDR3 is TGTGCCAGCAGCTGGGGACTAGCGGGAGGTGGCGAGCAGTACTTC.

The genes are TRBV28 and TRBJ1-6, with no clear D. The CDR3 runs to 16 residues. With 5 bases removed from V and 9 bases from J, the gap between germline ends came to 20 bases. Germline CDR1 and CDR2: MDHEN and SYDVKM. The CDR3 DNA is TGTGCCAGCAGTCTTCTCCTACCCATAAGTCGTTCACCCCTCCACTTT. It translates to CASSLLLPISRSPLHF.

This clone has only a few counts. Sequence at one end of the junction differs from germline and may be a read error. This chain connects TRBV6-5 to TRBJ2-6, with D perhaps matching TRBD1 (5 bases). CDR1 is MNHEY, CDR2 SVGAGI, per germline. The CDR3 sequence is 15 residues long. The CDR3 bases are TGTGCCAGCAGTCGACACTTCTCTGGGGCCAACGGCCTGACTTTC. Translation: CASSRHFSGANGLTF.

V and J are TRBV10-3 and TRBJ2-7; TRBD1 agrees at 9 bases. The germline V gene encodes CDR1 ENHRY and CDR2 SYGVKD. V dropped 4 bases and J dropped 5; count of bases not matched to a gene: 6. The CDR3 is 14 amino acids. The CDR3 sequence is CAISGDREVHEQYF. CDR3 nucleotide sequence: TGTGCCATCAGTGGGGACAGGGAGGTCCACGAGCAGTACTTC.

V and J are TRBV11-1 and TRBJ1-3, with 7 bases identical to TRBD1. This CDR3 contains 17 residues. Germline CDR1 reads SGHAT; CDR2 reads FQDESV (reference sequence). J gave up 0 bases and V 5 bases, and 10 bases lay outside the gene matches. The CDR3 sequence is CASSPWTGSFSGNTIYF. The CDR3 DNA is TGTGCCAGCAGCCCGTGGACAGGATCCTTCTCTGGAAACACCATATATTTT.

The chain joins TRBV2 to TRBJ2-5, with 13 bases lining up with TRBD2. Germline CDR1 is SNHLY and CDR2 is FYNNEI. The V segment lost 6 bases and the J segment 5 bases; nucleotides outside the gene matches: 9. The CDR3 sequence is 16 residues long. The CDR3 DNA sequence: TGTGCCAGCAGAGTAGGACTAGCGGGAGTCGGGGAGACCCAGTACTTC. The encoded protein is CASRVGLAGVGETQYF.

The chain couples TRBV28 to TRBJ2-7; D might be TRBD2 (5 bases). This CDR3 contains 15 residues. Germline CDR1 reads MDHEN; CDR2 reads SYDVKM. Trimming removed 5 bases from V and 3 bases from J, with 17 bases in between. The CDR3 spells CASSTPGLGIYEQYF. Written as DNA, the CDR3 is TGTGCCAGCAGTACCCCCGGACTGGGGATCTACGAGCAGTACTTC.

V gene TRBV27 combines with J gene TRBJ1-2, with D maybe TRBD1 (6 bases). The V gene's germline CDR1 is MNHEY and CDR2 SMNVEV (reference sequence). V was pared by 4 bases and J by 4 bases, with 13 bases between. This CDR3 region has 14 residues. The DNA for the CDR3 is TGTGCCAGCAGTTATACGGGAGGGGGCTATGGCTACACCTTC. Translating it yields CASSYTGGGYGYTF.

Remarks on this clone: One end of the junction does not line up with germline, which may come from a read error. The chain has TRBV25-1 and TRBJ2-4; tentative D call: TRBD1 (6 bases). The CDR3 runs to 15 residues. Germline loops: CDR1 MGHDK, CDR2 SYGVNS. This CDR3 reads CASSETGRIGNSQYF. The CDR3 DNA is TGTGCCAGCAGTGAAACAGGGCGGATCGGAAACAGTCAGTACTTC.

This sequence joins TRBV7-9 and TRBJ1-6; tentative D call: TRBD1 (5 bases). Germline CDR1 is SEHNR and CDR2 is FQNEAQ (reference sequence). CDR3 length: 16 amino acids. Trimming left V 2 bases short and J 3 bases short, with 11 bases between. The CDR3 protein is CASSLFFGGYNSPLHF. The CDR3 DNA sequence: TGTGCCAGCAGCTTATTTTTCGGGGGCTATAATTCACCCCTCCACTTT.

The rearrangement links TRBV2 to TRBJ2-5; 11 positions agree with TRBD1. This CDR3 spans 16 amino acids. In germline, CDR1 is SNHLY, CDR2 FYNNEI. The junction had 6 bases not matched to a gene; V was cut back by 0 bases and J by 6 bases. DNA of the CDR3: TGTGCCAGCAGTGAAGCGGACAGGGGGCCTGGAAAGACCCAGTACTTC. Protein product: CASSEADRGPGKTQYF.